This T cell receptor beta chain was identified during a study of blood T cells in healthy people across ages. General study findings and limits: Per million T cells, TCR beta diversity dropped about linearly as age rose.

The germline CDR1 and CDR2 sequences are MNHEY and SVGAGI. With 5 bases clipped from V and 6 bases from J, the junction kept 6 bases outside the gene matches. The CDR3 contains 13 residues. A second PCR of 7 to 11 cycles used a sample-barcoded 5' primer and a J-beta primer mix. Using its own MiXCR run on the 5' RACE reads, TCRdb lists one record per CDR3 protein. This table holds 800,000 to 1,300,000 distinct CDR3 sequences, 25% found once. This clonotype was picked up a small number of times. Its antigen is unknown. These records were also assigned to another study, of T cells of mothers and their children.

The V and J genes are TRBV6-5 and TRBJ1-2; TRBD1 matches 7 bases. Sequencing was carried out using blood. The sequence came from a girl aged 2-10 years in good health. This CDR3 reads CASSITGVDGYTF. The CDR3 bases are TGTGCCAGCAGTATTACAGGGGTGGATGGCTACACCTTC.